These 17 T cell receptor beta chains were all obtained from the same sample, sequenced in a study of Tregs in tolerant kidney transplant recipients. Some clones are missing from TCRdb's copy, which holds only in-frame ones; the method was immunoSEQ multiplex PCR. The data hold 75,000 to 95,000 clones, with approximately 90% observed a single time. The sequencing input was CD8+ T cells from blood. The origin of the receptors is a human donor in good health.

This sequence joins TRBV9 and TRBJ1-2; D gene ambiguous. The germline gives CDR1 SGDLS, CDR2 YYNGEE. This CDR3 has 13 residues. Trimming cost V 0 bases and J 8 bases, with 11 bases left between them. As DNA, the CDR3 is TGTGCCAGCAGCGTAGGGTTTGTCTCCGGCTACACCTTC. It is translated as CASSVGFVSGYTF.

The J gene is TRBJ2-5, the V gene TRBV5-6; 15 nucleotides agree with TRBD2. Germline CDR1 reads SGHDT; CDR2 reads YYEEEE. V was pared by 4 bases and J by 4 bases, with 8 bases of the junction left unmatched. This CDR3 region has 17 residues. The CDR3 DNA reads TGTGCCAGCAGCGGAGGACTAGCGGGGGGGCTGGGAGAGACCCAGTACTTC. Translating it yields CASSGGLAGGLGETQYF.

The chain has TRBV7-9 and TRBJ1-2, with D maybe TRBD1 (6 bases). Germline loops: CDR1 SEHNR, CDR2 FQNEAQ (reference sequence). The CDR3 covers 15 residues. V lost 5 bases to trimming and J lost 4 bases, with 17 bases between them. CDR3 amino acids: CASSHGTTGTYGYTF. The CDR3, as DNA: TGTGCCAGCAGCCATGGGACAACAGGGACCTATGGCTACACCTTC.

This clone turned up a few times. CDR3 nucleotide sequence: TGTGCCAGCAGTGAGGGATATAGCAATCAGCCCCAGCATTTT. Translation: CASSEGYSNQPQHF. The rearrangement uses TRBV6-4 and TRBJ1-5; D uncertain. V was shortened by 3 bases and J by 0 bases, with 6 bases between the two germline ends. The length of the CDR3 is 14 residues. Germline V gene sequence: CDR1 MRHNA, CDR2 SNTAGT.

The V and J genes are TRBV7-9 and TRBJ2-7; no firm D call. The V gene lost 3 bases and the J gene lost 2 bases, with 5 bases spanning the gap. The CDR3 runs 12 residues. CDR1 and CDR2 from the germline V gene are SEHNR and FQNEAQ (reference sequence). The CDR3 protein is CASSFGTYEQYF. The CDR3 DNA is TGTGCCAGCAGCTTCGGTACCTACGAGCAGTACTTC.

The CDR3 DNA is TGTGCCAGCACCCCCGACATACTCTACGAGCAGTACTTC. Its translation is CASTPDILYEQYF. The rearrangement uses TRBV27 and TRBJ2-7; D call uncertain. This CDR3 has 13 residues. With 7 bases removed from V and 3 bases from J, the gap between germline ends came to 13 bases. Germline CDR1 reads MNHEY; CDR2 reads SMNVEV (reference sequence).

The V gene is TRBV30, the J gene TRBJ2-7; weak D call: TRBD1 (5 bases). Trimming left V 0 bases short and J 3 bases short, with 12 bases between. Germline values: CDR1 GTSNPN, CDR2 SVGIG (reference sequence). This CDR3 has 14 amino acids. CDR3 sequence: CAWSVKGKDYEQYF. In nucleotides, the CDR3 is TGTGCCTGGAGTGTAAAGGGGAAGGACTACGAGCAGTACTTC.

This chain uses TRBV5-4 with TRBJ2-6; tentatively, D is TRBD1 or TRBD2 (5 bases each). This CDR3 is 16 amino acids long. Trimming shortened V by 4 bases and J by 0 bases, and 11 bases separated the two germline ends. Per the germline V gene, CDR1 is SGHNT and CDR2 is YYREEE (reference sequence). The DNA for the CDR3 is TGTGCCAGCAGCAGGGACGTACGCTCTGGGGCCAACGTCCTGACTTTC. Translation: CASSRDVRSGANVLTF. The variable domain in full, with the rest retrieved from reference TRBV5-4 and TRBJ2-6, is ETGVTQSPTHLIKTRGQQVTLRCSSQSGHNTVSWYQQALGQGPQFIFQYYREEENGRGNFPPRFSGLQFPNYSSELNVNALELDDSALYLCASSRDVRSGANVLTFGAGSRLTVL.

The chain links TRBV2 to TRBJ2-1; TRBD2 aligns across 11 bases. This CDR3 has 19 residues. Trimming removed 5 bases from V and 0 bases from J; junction bases left unmatched: 12. Looked up from germline, CDR1 is SNHLY and CDR2 is FYNNEI. DNA for the CDR3: TGTGCCAGCAGTAACCCTCTAGCGGGGGGCCCACTCTCCTACAATGAGCAGTTCTTC. Translated, it gives CASSNPLAGGPLSYNEQFF. The entire variable domain, with the rest obtained from reference TRBV2 and TRBJ2-1, is as follows: EPEVTQTPSHQVTQMGQEVILRCVPISNHLYFYWYRQILGQKVEFLVSFYNNEISEKSEIFDDQFSVERPDGSNFTLKIRSTKLEDSAMYFCASSNPLAGGPLSYNEQFFGPGTRLTVL.

This clone was picked up one time. The genes are TRBV7-8 and TRBJ1-1; D unclear. This CDR3 spans 16 amino acids. In germline, CDR1 is SGHVS, CDR2 FQNEAQ. Trimming removed 3 bases from V and 0 bases from J, with 14 bases in between. This CDR3 is CASSFKQSKLNTEAFF. The CDR3 DNA sequence: TGTGCCAGCAGCTTTAAACAGAGCAAGTTGAACACTGAAGCTTTCTTT.

This clone occurred once. The chain couples TRBV13 to TRBJ2-7; the D is unclear. The germline V gene has CDR1 PRHDT and CDR2 FYEKMQ (reference sequence). V dropped 5 bases and J dropped 0 bases, with 8 bases sitting between them. There are 13 residues in the CDR3. CDR3 coding DNA: TGTGCCAGCAGCCCGGCCCGCTCCTACGAGCAGTACTTC. This codes for CASSPARSYEQYF.

The V gene is TRBV30, the J gene TRBJ2-2; 9 nucleotides align to TRBD2. The V gene's germline CDR1 is GTSNPN and CDR2 SVGIG (reference sequence). The CDR3 contains 15 residues. Unmatched junction bases numbered 11, after V lost 5 bases and J lost 7 bases. The CDR3 protein is CAWSQVAGEVGELFF. CDR3 sequence (DNA): TGTGCCTGGTCTCAAGTAGCGGGAGAGGTCGGGGAGCTGTTTTTT.

This clone occurred once. J is TRBJ2-3 and V is TRBV30, with 12 bases fitting TRBD2. V gave up 0 bases and J gave up 0 bases; unmatched junction bases: 7. CDR3 length: 18 residues. Germline-derived CDR1 and CDR2 are GTSNPN and SVGIG (reference sequence). CDR3 sequence: CAWSVWTSGAPSTDTQYF. CDR3 in DNA: TGTGCCTGGAGTGTTTGGACTAGCGGGGCGCCGAGCACAGATACGCAGTATTTT.

This clone has just one count. V and J are TRBV2 and TRBJ2-7; D is undetermined. V lost 6 bases and J 3 bases, leaving 9 bases between the germline ends. This CDR3 is 12 amino acids long. The V gene's germline CDR1 is SNHLY and CDR2 FYNNEI. Written as DNA, the CDR3 is TGTGCCAGCAGCTCCATCTACTACGAGCAGTACTTC. This codes for CASSSIYYEQYF.

The chain links TRBV10-1 to TRBJ2-7; unclear D gene. This CDR3 spans 13 amino acids. Germline CDR1 and CDR2: WNHNN and SYGVQD (reference sequence). The V end was cut by 3 bases, the J end by 5 bases, with 11 bases between. CDR3 DNA: TGCGCCAGCAGTGAAGGGCATTTCGACGAGCAGTACTTC. Translation: CASSEGHFDEQYF.

The CDR3 region has the DNA TGTGCCAGCAGCGTAGACGGGGGCTATAATTCACCCCTCCACTTT. Encoded protein: CASSVDGGYNSPLHF. The V and J genes are TRBV9 and TRBJ1-6, with D tentatively TRBD1 (5 bases). Trimming removed 0 bases from V and 3 bases from J, with 7 bases in between. The CDR3 has 15 amino acids. Germline lookup yields CDR1 SGDLS and CDR2 YYNGEE.

The gene calls are TRBV19 and TRBJ1-5; possible D gene TRBD1, 5 bases. Per germline, CDR1 LNHDA and CDR2 SQIVND (reference sequence). The V end lost 10 bases, the J end lost 2 bases, and 21 bases lay between the germline ends. This CDR3 comprises 16 residues. The CDR3 loop reads CATPGAGRAGNQPQHF. The CDR3 DNA follows: TGTGCCACTCCGGGCGCAGGGAGGGCCGGCAATCAGCCCCAGCATTTT. Based on the CDR3 plus reference TRBV19 and TRBJ1-5, the full variable domain is DGGITQSPKYLFRKEGQNVTLSCEQNLNHDAMYWYRQDPGQGLRLIYYSQIVNDFQKGDIAEGYSVSREKKESFPLTVTSAQKNPTAFYLCATPGAGRAGNQPQHFGDGTRLSIL.